The present entry profiles one TCR beta chain with its context. The antigen is not known. These data originate in a study of a mutant IDH1 vaccine in newly diagnosed glioma. Overall study: Patients got their first vaccination 4-6 weeks after radiotherapy alone, or with temozolomide cycles. Treated patients, approximately 60% male and roughly 40% female, averaged about 40 years of age.

CDR3 length: 15 residues. V shed 7 bases and J 5 bases; nucleotides not matched to a gene: 9. Germline V gene sequence: CDR1 MDHEN, CDR2 SYDVKM. Time point here: week 35, safety follow-up. The study gave 300 ug of mutant IDH1 20-mer peptide per vaccine dose, with topical imiquimod. Donors had new WHO grade 3 or 4 IDH1-mutant, ATRX-lost astrocytomas. TCRdb keeps only in-frame clones here, not all; method: immunoSEQ multiplex PCR. Seen here are about 58,000 clones, roughly 76% observed once, and the top ten hold 5% to 7%. The chain uses TRBV28 and TRBJ2-1; 9 bases are a match to TRBD2. The sequence was collected from a man aged 40-55 years with glioma. Sequenced material: PBMCs, taken from a glioma patient whose treatment included an IDH1 peptide vaccine. CDR3 protein: CASKPLAGWDNEQFF. CDR3 nucleotides: TGTGCCAGCAAGCCTCTAGCGGGATGGGACAATGAGCAGTTCTTC.